The 8 T cell receptor beta chains below were found in one sample sequenced in a study of persistence of HIV-infected CD4 T cells. This was the immunoSEQ version 4 assay in survey mode. Profiling relied on immunoSEQ multiplex PCR, and the TCRdb table lists in-frame clones only, not all of them. The profile shows 35,000 to 50,000 clones, roughly nine tenths of them singletons. For these receptors, no antigen is known. Anti-CD3/anti-CD28 beads served as a nonspecific positive control stimulus. CD4+ T cells upregulating both CD40 ligand and CD69 were sorted as responding cells. Material: CD4+ T cells sorted from PBMCs after approximately 19-hour stimulation, obtained from a patient who received antiretroviral therapy. Receptor source: an adult man with HIV who was CMV-seropositive.

The chain employs TRBV3-1 (or the pseudogene TRBV3-2) and TRBJ1-2; 11 nucleotides agree with TRBD1. The CDR3 extends over 17 amino acids. The V segment lost 4 bases and the J segment 4 bases; nucleotides outside the gene matches: 11. Germline V gene data show CDR1 as LGHDT and CDR2 as YNNKEL (reference sequence). The CDR3 bases are TGTGCCAGCAGCCCGAGCGAGGACAGGGGGCGCCGCTATGGCTACACCTTC. Residues: CASSPSEDRGRRYGYTF.

This chain connects TRBV3-1 (or the pseudogene TRBV3-2) to TRBJ2-7; 10 positions match TRBD2. Germline V gene data show CDR1 as LGHDT and CDR2 as YNNKEL (reference sequence). J lost 1 base, V lost 1 base, and 13 bases had no gene match. The CDR3 spans 19 residues. This CDR3 reads CASSQVWSSGGRNSYEQYF. In DNA form, the CDR3 reads TGTGCCAGCAGCCAAGTCTGGTCTAGCGGGGGCCGGAATTCCTACGAGCAGTACTTC.

The chain's CDR3 is CASSPSGGRAHEQYF. CDR3 DNA sequence: TGTGCCAGCAGCCCGAGCGGGGGGCGTGCCCACGAGCAGTACTTC. The V call is TRBV27, the J call TRBJ2-7, with 9 nucleotides matching TRBD2. The germline V gene encodes CDR1 MNHEY and CDR2 SMNVEV (reference sequence). The CDR3 is 15 residues long. The junction had 11 bases not matched to a gene; V was cut back by 6 bases and J by 5 bases.

The chain carries TRBV28 and TRBJ2-7; weak D call: TRBD1 (6 bases). V was shortened by 2 bases and J by 3 bases, with 14 bases between the two germline ends. Germline V gene lookup returns CDR1 MDHEN and CDR2 SYDVKM. The CDR3 contains 15 residues. The CDR3 DNA sequence: TGTGCCAGCAGTTTACCGGGACACCAAAACTACGAGCAGTACTTC. Translated: CASSLPGHQNYEQYF.

This rearrangement joins TRBV10-3 to TRBJ1-4; possible D gene TRBD1, 5 bases. The ends were cut back, 6 bases at V and 6 bases at J, with 14 bases in the middle. The length of the CDR3 is 14 residues. The germline CDR1 and CDR2 sequences are ENHRY and SYGVKD. The CDR3, as DNA: TGTGCCATCAGCCTCGGGGGTTCGGATGAAAAACTGTTTTTT. It codes for CAISLGGSDEKLFF.

The chain employs TRBV6-5 and TRBJ1-2; 11 bases match TRBD1. J was trimmed by 3 bases and V by 4 bases; bases with no gene match: 4. The CDR3 is made up of 15 amino acids. Germline V gene lookup returns CDR1 MNHEY and CDR2 SVGAGI. The CDR3 bases are TGTGCCAGCAGTTCGGACAGGGGGCCGTACTATGGCTACACCTTC. Protein sequence: CASSSDRGPYYGYTF.

The chain has TRBV6-5 and TRBJ1-2; TRBD1 agrees at 8 bases. The germline gives CDR1 MNHEY, CDR2 SVGAGI. The J segment lost 3 bases and the V segment lost 2 bases, leaving 5 bases of the junction unmatched. CDR3 length: 15 residues. The CDR3 protein is CASSYNRQGHYGYTF. The DNA for the CDR3 is TGTGCCAGCAGTTACAACCGACAGGGGCACTATGGCTACACCTTC.

The rearrangement uses TRBV18 and TRBJ1-2; D uncertain. Per the germline V gene, CDR1 is KGHSH and CDR2 is LQKENI. This CDR3 is 13 amino acids long. V lost 6 bases and J 8 bases, leaving 16 bases between the germline ends. The DNA of the CDR3 is TGTGCCAGCTCTGAGGACGCCCAAGGAGGCTACACCTTC. Protein product: CASSEDAQGGYTF. Looking up the rest from reference TRBV18 and TRBJ1-2 gives the full variable domain: NAGVMQNPRHLVRRRGQEARLRCSPMKGHSHVYWYRQLPEEGLKFMVYLQKENIIDESGMPKERFSAEFPKEGPSILRIQQVVRGDSAAYFCASSEDAQGGYTFGSGTRLTVV.